This T cell receptor (beta chain) was captured in a study of shared clonotypes between healthy human individuals. This CDR3 has 14 amino acids. Germline-derived CDR1 and CDR2 are SGHRS and YFSETQ. Trimming cost V 4 bases and J 0 bases, with 7 bases left between them. A word on this clone: Its antigen is not known.

Overall study results and limits: Even with large depth, rarefaction showed that sorted-subset sequencing was incomplete. Relative to their counterparts shared across all four donors, non-shared clonotypes exhibited diminished generation probabilities. Blood was the sole source, and tissue repertoires probably differ.

TCRdb keeps only in-frame clones here, not all; method: immunoSEQ multiplex PCR. The sample yields a few million clones, over 85% seen once. This rearrangement joins TRBV5-1 to TRBJ2-2; D ambiguous. The receptor was isolated from a man aged 18 to 30 in good health. Specimen: naive CD4+ T cells sorted from blood. Subset specified: CD45RA+ positively selected. In DNA, the CDR3 is TGCGCCAGCAGCACGATCTCGAACACCGGGGAGCTGTTTTTT. Its translation is CASSTISNTGELFF.